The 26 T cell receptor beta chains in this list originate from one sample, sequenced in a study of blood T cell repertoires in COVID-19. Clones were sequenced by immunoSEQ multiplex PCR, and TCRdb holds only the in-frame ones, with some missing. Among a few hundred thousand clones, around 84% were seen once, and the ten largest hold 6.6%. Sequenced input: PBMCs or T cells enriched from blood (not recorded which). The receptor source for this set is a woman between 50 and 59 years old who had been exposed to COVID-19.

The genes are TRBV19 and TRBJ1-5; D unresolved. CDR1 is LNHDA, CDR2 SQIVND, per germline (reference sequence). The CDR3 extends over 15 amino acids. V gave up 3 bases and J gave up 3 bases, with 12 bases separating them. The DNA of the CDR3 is TGTGCCAGTAGTATCGCGACACCCAACAATCAGCCCCAGCATTTT. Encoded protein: CASSIATPNNQPQHF.

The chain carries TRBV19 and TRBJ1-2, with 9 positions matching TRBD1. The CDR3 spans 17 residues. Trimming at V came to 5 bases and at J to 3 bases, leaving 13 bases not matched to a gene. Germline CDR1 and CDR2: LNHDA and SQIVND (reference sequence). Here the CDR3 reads CASSPGTGRFGDYGYTF. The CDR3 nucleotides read TGTGCCAGTAGTCCAGGGACAGGGAGGTTTGGTGACTATGGCTACACCTTC.

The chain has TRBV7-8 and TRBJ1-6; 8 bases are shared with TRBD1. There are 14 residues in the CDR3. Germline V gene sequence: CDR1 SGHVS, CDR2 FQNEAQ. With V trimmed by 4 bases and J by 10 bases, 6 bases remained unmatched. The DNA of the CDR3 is TGTGCCAGCAGCTCGAGACAGGGGTACTCACCCCTCCACTTT. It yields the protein CASSSRQGYSPLHF.

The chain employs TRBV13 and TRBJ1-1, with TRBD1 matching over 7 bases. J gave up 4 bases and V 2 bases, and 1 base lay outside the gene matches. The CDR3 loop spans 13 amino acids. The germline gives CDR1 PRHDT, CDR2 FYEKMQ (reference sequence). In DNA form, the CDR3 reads TGTGCCAGCAGCTTAACAGGGGCCACTGAAGCTTTCTTT. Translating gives CASSLTGATEAFF.

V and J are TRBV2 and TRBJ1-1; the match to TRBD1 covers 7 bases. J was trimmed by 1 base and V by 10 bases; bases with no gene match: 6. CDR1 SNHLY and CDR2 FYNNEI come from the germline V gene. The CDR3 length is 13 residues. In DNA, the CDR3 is TGTGCCACCCTTCGGGACAGGAACACTGAAGCTTTCTTT. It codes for CATLRDRNTEAFF. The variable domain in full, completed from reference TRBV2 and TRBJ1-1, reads EPEVTQTPSHQVTQMGQEVILRCVPISNHLYFYWYRQILGQKVEFLVSFYNNEISEKSEIFDDQFSVERPDGSNFTLKIRSTKLEDSAMYFCATLRDRNTEAFFGQGTRLTVV.

CDR3 nucleotides: TGTGCCAGCAGTGAAGCTAGGGGGCGAAACACTGAAGCTTTCTTT. This encodes CASSEARGRNTEAFF. The chain is built from TRBV2 and TRBJ1-1; TRBD1 aligns across 7 bases. The CDR3 extends over 15 amino acids. J was trimmed by 2 bases and V by 0 bases; bases with no gene match: 3. The V gene's germline CDR1 is SNHLY and CDR2 FYNNEI.

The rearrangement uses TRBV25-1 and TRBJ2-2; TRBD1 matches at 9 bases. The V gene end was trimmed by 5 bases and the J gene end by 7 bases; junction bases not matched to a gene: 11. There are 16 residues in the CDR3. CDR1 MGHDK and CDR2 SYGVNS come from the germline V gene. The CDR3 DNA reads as TGTGCCAGCAGTCCTCGGACAGGGGCAGATATCGGGGAGCTGTTTTTT. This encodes CASSPRTGADIGELFF.

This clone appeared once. CDR3 nucleotide sequence: TGCGCCAGCAGCCAAGACCCCCGCGAGCAGTACTTC. This codes for CASSQDPREQYF. The chain combines TRBV4-1 with TRBJ2-7, with D unresolved. Germline values: CDR1 MGHRA, CDR2 YSYEKL. CDR3 length equals 12 residues. V was cut by 0 bases and J by 6 bases, with 6 bases left in between.

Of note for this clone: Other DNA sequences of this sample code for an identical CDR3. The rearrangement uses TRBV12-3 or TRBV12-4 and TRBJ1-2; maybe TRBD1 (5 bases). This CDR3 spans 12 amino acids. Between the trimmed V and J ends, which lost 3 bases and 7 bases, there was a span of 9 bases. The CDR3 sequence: CASSFPGGGYTF. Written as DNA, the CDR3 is TGTGCCAGCAGTTTCCCCGGGGGTGGCTACACCTTC.

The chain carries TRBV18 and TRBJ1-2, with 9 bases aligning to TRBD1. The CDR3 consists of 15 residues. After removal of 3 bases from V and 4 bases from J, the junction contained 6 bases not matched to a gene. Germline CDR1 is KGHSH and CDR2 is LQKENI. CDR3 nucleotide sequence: TGTGCCAGCTCACCCTTGGACAGGGGAGGCTATGGCTACACCTTC. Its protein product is CASSPLDRGGYGYTF.

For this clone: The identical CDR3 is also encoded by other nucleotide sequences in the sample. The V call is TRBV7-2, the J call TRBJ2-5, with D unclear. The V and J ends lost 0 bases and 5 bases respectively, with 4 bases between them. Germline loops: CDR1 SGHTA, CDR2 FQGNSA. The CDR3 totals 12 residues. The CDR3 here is CASSLARETQYF. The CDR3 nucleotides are TGTGCCAGCAGCTTAGCGCGGGAGACCCAGTACTTC.

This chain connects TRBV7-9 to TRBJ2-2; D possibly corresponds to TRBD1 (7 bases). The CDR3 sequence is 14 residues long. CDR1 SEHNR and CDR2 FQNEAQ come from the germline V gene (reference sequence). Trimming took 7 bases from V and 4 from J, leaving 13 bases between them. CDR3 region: CASTNRGGTGELFF. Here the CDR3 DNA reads TGTGCCAGCACGAACAGGGGAGGCACCGGGGAGCTGTTTTTT. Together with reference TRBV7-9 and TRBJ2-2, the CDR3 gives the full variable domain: DTGVSQNPRHKITKRGQNVTFRCDPISEHNRLYWYRQTLGQGPEFLTYFQNEAQLEKSRLLSDRFSAERPKGSFSTLEIQRTEQGDSAMYLCASTNRGGTGELFFGEGSRLTVL.

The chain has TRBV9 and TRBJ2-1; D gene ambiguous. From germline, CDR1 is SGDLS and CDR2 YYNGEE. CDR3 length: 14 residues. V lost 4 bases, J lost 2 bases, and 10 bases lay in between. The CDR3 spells CASSREITYNEQFF. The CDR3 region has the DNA TGTGCCAGCAGCCGAGAAATTACCTACAATGAGCAGTTCTTC.

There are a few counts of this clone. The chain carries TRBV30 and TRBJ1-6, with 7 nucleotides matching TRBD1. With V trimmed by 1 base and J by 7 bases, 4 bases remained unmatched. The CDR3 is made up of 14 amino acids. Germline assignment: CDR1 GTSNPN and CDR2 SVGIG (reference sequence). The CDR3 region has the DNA TGTGCCTGGAGTGGAGGGGGCGTCAATTCACCCCTCCACTTT. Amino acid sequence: CAWSGGGVNSPLHF.

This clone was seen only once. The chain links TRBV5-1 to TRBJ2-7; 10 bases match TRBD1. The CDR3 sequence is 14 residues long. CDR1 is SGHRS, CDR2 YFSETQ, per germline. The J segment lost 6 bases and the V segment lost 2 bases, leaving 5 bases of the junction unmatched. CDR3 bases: TGCGCCAGCAGCTTCCGGGACAGGGGCTCCGAGCAGTACTTC. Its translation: CASSFRDRGSEQYF.

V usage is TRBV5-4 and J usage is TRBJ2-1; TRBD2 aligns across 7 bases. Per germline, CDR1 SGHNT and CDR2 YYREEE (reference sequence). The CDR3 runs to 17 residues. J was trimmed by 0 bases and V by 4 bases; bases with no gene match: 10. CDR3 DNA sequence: TGTGCCAGCAGCCCTGGGGGGGAAGTCAGCTCCTACAATGAGCAGTTCTTC. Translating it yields CASSPGGEVSSYNEQFF. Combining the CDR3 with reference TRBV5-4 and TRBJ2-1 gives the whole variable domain ETGVTQSPTHLIKTRGQQVTLRCSSQSGHNTVSWYQQALGQGPQFIFQYYREEENGRGNFPPRFSGLQFPNYSSELNVNALELDDSALYLCASSPGGEVSSYNEQFFGPGTRLTVL.

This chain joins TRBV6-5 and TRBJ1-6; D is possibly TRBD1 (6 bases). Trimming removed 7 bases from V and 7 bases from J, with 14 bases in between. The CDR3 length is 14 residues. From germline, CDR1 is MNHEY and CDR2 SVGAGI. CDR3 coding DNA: TGTGCCAGCAATAGGGGGAGTGGCAATTCACCCCTCCACTTT. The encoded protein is CASNRGSGNSPLHF.

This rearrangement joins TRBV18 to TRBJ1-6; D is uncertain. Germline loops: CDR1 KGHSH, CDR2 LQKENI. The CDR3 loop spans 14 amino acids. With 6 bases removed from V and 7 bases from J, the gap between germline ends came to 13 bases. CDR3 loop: CASSRGGENSPLHF. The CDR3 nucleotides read TGTGCCAGCTCCCGGGGAGGTGAAAATTCACCCCTCCACTTT.

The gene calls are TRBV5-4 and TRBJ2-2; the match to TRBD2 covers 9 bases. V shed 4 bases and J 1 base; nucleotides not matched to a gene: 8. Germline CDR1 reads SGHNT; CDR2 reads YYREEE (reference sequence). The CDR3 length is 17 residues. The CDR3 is CASSTSLLAGNTGELFF. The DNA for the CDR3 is TGTGCCAGCAGCACTTCCTTACTAGCGGGGAACACCGGGGAGCTGTTTTTT.

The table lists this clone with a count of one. CDR3 in DNA: TGTGCCAGCAGTTATATGGGGCTGAACACTGAAGCTTTCTTT. It yields the protein CASSYMGLNTEAFF. The gene calls are TRBV6-6 and TRBJ1-1, with D maybe TRBD1 (5 bases). Looked up from germline, CDR1 is MNHNY and CDR2 is SVGAGI (reference sequence). Trimming shortened V by 3 bases and J by 0 bases, and 8 bases separated the two germline ends. The CDR3 runs 14 residues.

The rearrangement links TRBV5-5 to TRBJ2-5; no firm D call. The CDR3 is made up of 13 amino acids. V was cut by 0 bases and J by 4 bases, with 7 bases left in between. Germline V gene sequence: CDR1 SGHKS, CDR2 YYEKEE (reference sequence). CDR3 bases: TGTGCCAGCAGCTTGGACATACGAGAGACCCAGTACTTC. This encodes CASSLDIRETQYF. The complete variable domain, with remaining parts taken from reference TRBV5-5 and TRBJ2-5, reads DAGVTQSPTHLIKTRGQQVTLRCSPISGHKSVSWYQQVLGQGPQFIFQYYEKEERGRGNFPDRFSARQFPNYSSELNVNALLLGDSALYLCASSLDIRETQYFGPGTRLLVL.

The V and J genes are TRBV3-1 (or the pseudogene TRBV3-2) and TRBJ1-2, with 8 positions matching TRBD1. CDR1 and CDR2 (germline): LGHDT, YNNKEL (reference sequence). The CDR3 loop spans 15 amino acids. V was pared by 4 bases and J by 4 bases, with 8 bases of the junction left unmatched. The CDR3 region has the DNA TGTGCCAGCAGCCTTCGGACAGGGTCTCCCTATGGCTACACCTTC. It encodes CASSLRTGSPYGYTF.

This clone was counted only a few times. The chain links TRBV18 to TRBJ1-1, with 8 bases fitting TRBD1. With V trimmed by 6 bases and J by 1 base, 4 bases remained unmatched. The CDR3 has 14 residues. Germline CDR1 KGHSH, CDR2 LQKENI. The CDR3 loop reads CASSLGQENTEAFF. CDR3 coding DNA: TGTGCCAGCTCTCTGGGACAGGAGAACACTGAAGCTTTCTTT.

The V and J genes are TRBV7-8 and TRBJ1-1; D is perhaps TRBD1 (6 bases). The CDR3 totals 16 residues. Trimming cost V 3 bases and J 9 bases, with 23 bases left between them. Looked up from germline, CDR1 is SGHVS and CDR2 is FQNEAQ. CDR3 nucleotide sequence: TGTGCCAGCAGCTTGAACTTTGGGGGACACCACCGTAAAGCTTTCTTT. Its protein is CASSLNFGGHHRKAFF. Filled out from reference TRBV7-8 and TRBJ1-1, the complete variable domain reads GAGVSQSPRYKVAKRGQDVALRCDPISGHVSLFWYQQALGQGPEFLTYFQNEAQLDKSGLPSDRFFAERPEGSVSTLKIQRTQQEDSAVYLCASSLNFGGHHRKAFFGQGTRLTVV.

Here the CDR3 DNA reads TGTGCCAGCAGACCCAGACAGGGTTACGAGCAGTACTTC. Translating gives CASRPRQGYEQYF. The rearrangement joins TRBV2 to TRBJ2-7; TRBD1 matches at 7 bases. Per germline, CDR1 SNHLY and CDR2 FYNNEI. V was pared by 6 bases and J by 4 bases, with 6 bases of the junction left unmatched. This CDR3 has 13 residues.

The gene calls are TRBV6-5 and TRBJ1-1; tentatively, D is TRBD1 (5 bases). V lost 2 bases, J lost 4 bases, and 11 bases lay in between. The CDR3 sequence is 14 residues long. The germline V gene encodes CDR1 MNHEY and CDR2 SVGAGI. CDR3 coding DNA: TGTGCCAGCAGTTACCAGGGAAGGGGCACTGAAGCTTTCTTT. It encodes CASSYQGRGTEAFF.